The TCR beta chain described here comes from a study of chemoradiotherapy in HPV16-positive cancers. Study results and caveats: During treatment, candidate HPV-specific clones and E7-related motifs expanded in tumor.

The CDR3 has 15 amino acids. Germline values: CDR1 MNHEY, CDR2 SVGAGI. J was trimmed by 6 bases and V by 5 bases; bases with no gene match: 11. Over chemoradiotherapy, repertoires were sampled more than once. Assay: immunoSEQ multiplex PCR; the TCRdb copy retains only in-frame clones and omits some. The data contain about 7,400 clones, around 78% of them seen just once; the ten biggest clones take up under 8%. In regard to this clone: The antigen is unknown.

The rearrangement uses TRBV6-5 and TRBJ1-2, with 8 bases that match TRBD1. The sequence came from a human donor with HPV-associated anogenital cancer. The specimen was collected from a patient who underwent chemoradiotherapy. In DNA form, the CDR3 reads TGTGCCAGCAGTCTACAGGGGGGCCACGGTGATGGCTACACCTTC. This gives the protein CASSLQGGHGDGYTF.